This T cell receptor (beta chain) came from a study of shared clonotypes between healthy human individuals. Study-wide background: Contributing individuals were two females and a few males aged 18 to 49. General study results and limits: Generally, naive subsets came out with larger estimated richness than memory subsets.

In its sample, this clone was seen a few times. Its specificity is not known. The germline gives CDR1 SEHNR, CDR2 FQNEAQ (reference sequence). The CDR3 is made up of 13 amino acids. V lost 5 bases to trimming and J lost 3 bases, with 11 bases between them. Profiling relied on immunoSEQ multiplex PCR, and the TCRdb table lists in-frame clones only, not all of them. This sample has fewer than 400,000 clones, with around 74% found just once. The study enrolled healthy HIV-negative adults without recent acute infections or vaccinations as donors. The chain combines TRBV7-9 with TRBJ2-7; D not certain. Sequenced sample: memory CD4+ T cells sorted from blood. The subset is: CD45RA-negative fraction. The receptor was isolated from a man aged 25-45 years in good health. CDR3 amino acids: CASSQPTRYEQYF. CDR3 in DNA: TGTGCCAGCAGCCAACCCACTCGCTACGAGCAGTACTTC.